The 21 T cell receptor beta chains below all came from one sample that was sequenced in a study of spatial heterogeneity in lung cancer. TCRdb re-derived calls from the 5' RACE reads in MiXCR, one entry per CDR3 protein. The sample has 3,800 or so distinct CDR3 sequences, 40% to 65% seen once. The time point denotes: sample taken at primary tumor resection. The sequenced material consisted of unsorted whole RNA from tumor, nontumor lung or frozen PBMC. This specimen consisted of PBMCs, obtained at surgery. The receptors shown here come from a female donor with early-stage non-small cell lung cancer.

This clonotype was seen only a few times. Being off target in a library aimed at alpha chains, this beta chain has a size of little meaning. This chain uses TRBV29-1 with TRBJ2-3; D unclear. Per germline, CDR1 SQVTM and CDR2 ANQGSEA. Trimming took off 6 bases at V and 4 bases at J, with 20 bases between the two ends. There are 15 residues in the CDR3. The CDR3 nucleotides read TGCAGCGTGGCCCTTCTCGAGGTTGTCCCAGATACGCAGTATTTT. This codes for CSVALLEVVPDTQYF.

This clonotype was counted a few times. The library was built for alpha chains, so this beta chain is an off-target read and its size means little. This chain links TRBV7-9 with TRBJ2-2, with D unclear. The V end was cut by 2 bases, the J end by 5 bases, with 6 bases between. The germline V gene encodes CDR1 SEHNR and CDR2 FQNEAQ (reference sequence). There are 13 residues in the CDR3. In DNA, the CDR3 is TGTGCCAGCAGCTTAAAGTTGACCGGGGAGCTGTTTTTT. Translating gives CASSLKLTGELFF. Full variable domain (missing parts from reference TRBV7-9 and TRBJ2-2): DTGVSQNPRHKITKRGQNVTFRCDPISEHNRLYWYRQTLGQGPEFLTYFQNEAQLEKSRLLSDRFSAERPKGSFSTLEIQRTEQGDSAMYLCASSLKLTGELFFGEGSRLTVL.

Concerning this clonotype itself: Since the library was made to target alpha chains, this beta chain is a stray read and its abundance is not meaningful. The chain has TRBV13 and TRBJ2-6; no reliable D call. The CDR3 loop spans 14 amino acids. In germline, CDR1 is PRHDT, CDR2 FYEKMQ (reference sequence). Trimming took off 3 bases at V and 2 bases at J, with 5 bases between the two ends. CDR3 amino acids: CASSFITGANVLTF. The CDR3 nucleotides read TGTGCCAGCAGCTTTATTACTGGGGCCAACGTCCTGACTTTC.

With respect to this clonotype: This beta chain appears as a stray read in a library generated for alpha chains; its size is not informative. The chain joins TRBV12-3 or TRBV12-4 to TRBJ2-3; D ambiguous. V was trimmed by 6 bases and J by 4 bases, leaving 11 bases between them. CDR3 length equals 13 residues. The CDR3 reads CASSPRVADTQYF. The CDR3, as DNA: TGTGCCAGCAGCCCCCGGGTTGCAGATACGCAGTATTTT.

Sample share makes this clonotype medium-sized (0.01 to 0.1%). This beta chain slipped into a library made for alpha chains as a stray read, so its size is not meaningful. V is TRBV6-2 or TRBV6-3 and J is TRBJ2-1; D possibly corresponds to TRBD2 (6 bases). This CDR3 spans 12 amino acids. The V gene's germline CDR1 is MNHEY and CDR2 SVGEGT. V was clipped by 8 bases and J by 9 bases, with 14 bases between them. CDR3 DNA sequence: TGTGCCAGCCATTCATCGGGAGTTGAGCAGTTCTTC. Its protein product is CASHSSGVEQFF.

This clonotype was seen a handful of times. This beta chain is an unintended read in a library built for alpha chains; its size means little. The CDR3: CASSFLADTQYF. The CDR3 coding sequence is TGTGCCAGCAGCTTCCTAGCAGATACGCAGTATTTT. V usage is TRBV5-4 and J usage is TRBJ2-3; D gene ambiguous. Germline V gene lookup returns CDR1 SGHNT and CDR2 YYREEE (reference sequence). Trimming cost V 2 bases and J 4 bases, with 5 bases left between them. The CDR3 has 12 residues. Full variable domain (outside the CDR3, taken from reference TRBV5-4 and TRBJ2-3): ETGVTQSPTHLIKTRGQQVTLRCSSQSGHNTVSWYQQALGQGPQFIFQYYREEENGRGNFPPRFSGLQFPNYSSELNVNALELDDSALYLCASSFLADTQYFGPGTRLTVL.

Concerning this clonotype itself: This beta chain is an unintended read in a library built for alpha chains; its size means little. The V gene is TRBV27, the J gene TRBJ2-7; D may be TRBD1 or TRBD2 (6 bases each). Trimming pared 5 bases from V and 7 bases from J, leaving 21 bases between. The CDR3 extends over 15 amino acids. Looked up from germline, CDR1 is MNHEY and CDR2 is SMNVEV (reference sequence). DNA for the CDR3: TGTGCCAGCAGTCTCCCTTCTGGGGGGCGGAGGGAGCAGTACTTC. Its translation: CASSLPSGGRREQYF.

As for this clonotype: In a library made to pick up alpha chains, this beta chain is a stray read with a size that means little. The chain couples TRBV3-1 to TRBJ2-1; 9 bases fit TRBD2. The CDR3 spans 16 residues. Germline V gene sequence: CDR1 LGHDT, CDR2 YNNKEL (reference sequence). J was trimmed by 3 bases and V by 2 bases; bases with no gene match: 5. The CDR3 DNA reads TGTGCCAGCAGCCAACGCGGGGGGGCCGGCTACAATGAGCAGTTCTTC. It specifies CASSQRGGAGYNEQFF.

Comment on this clonotype: Within a library made for alpha chains, this beta chain is off target, and its count is uninformative. The chain recombines TRBV4-3 with TRBJ2-6, with TRBD2 identical over 10 bases. Germline assignment: CDR1 LGHNA and CDR2 YSLEER. After removal of 2 bases from V and 2 bases from J, the junction contained 3 bases not matched to a gene. The CDR3 contains 17 residues. The CDR3 DNA reads as TGCGCCAGCAGCCAAAGCGGACTAGCGGCTGGGGCCAACGTCCTGACTTTC. Translating it yields CASSQSGLAAGANVLTF.

Details on this clonotype: This beta chain appears as a stray read in a library generated for alpha chains; its size is not informative. The rearrangement joins TRBV6-2 or TRBV6-3 to TRBJ2-2, with a possible D match to TRBD2 (7 bases). V was clipped by 8 bases and J by 6 bases, with 16 bases between them. Germline CDR1 and CDR2: MNHEY and SVGEGT. This CDR3 has 14 residues. CDR3 sequence (DNA): TGTGCCAGCTCCCTCTGGGGGGGGCCCGGGGAGCTGTTTTTT. Amino acid sequence: CASSLWGGPGELFF.

This clonotype has only a few counts. The library was designed around alpha chains, so this beta chain is a stray read whose abundance carries little weight. This rearrangement joins TRBV20-1 to TRBJ2-5; 11 bases map to TRBD2. Germline V gene data show CDR1 as DFQATT and CDR2 as SNEGSKA (reference sequence). V was clipped by 4 bases and J by 4 bases; unmatched bases: 5. This CDR3 comprises 14 residues. CDR3 nucleotides: TGCAGTGCTATTAGCGGGAGGGCCAGAGAGACCCAGTACTTC. Translation gives CSAISGRARETQYF.

A note on this clonotype: The library was built for alpha chains, so this beta chain is an off-target read and its size means little. This chain uses TRBV7-6 with TRBJ2-2, with D uncertain. The CDR3 runs 15 residues. CDR1 and CDR2 (germline): SGHVS, FNYEAQ. With 0 bases removed from V and 7 bases from J, the gap between germline ends came to 12 bases. In DNA form, the CDR3 reads TGTGCCAGCAGCTTAGCCAGTGACTCCCGCGGGGAGCTGTTTTTT. It encodes CASSLASDSRGELFF.

On this clonotype itself: The library was designed around alpha chains, so this beta chain is a stray read whose abundance carries little weight. This chain connects TRBV12-3 or TRBV12-4 to TRBJ2-7; no firm D call. The CDR3 is 11 residues long. Trimming took off 4 bases at V and 0 bases at J, with 1 base between the two ends. The CDR3: CASSSSYEQYF. The CDR3 region has the DNA TGTGCCAGCAGTTCCTCCTACGAGCAGTACTTC.

This clonotype was seen a few times. The library was designed around alpha chains, so this beta chain is a stray read whose abundance carries little weight. This chain links TRBV27 with TRBJ2-3; D call uncertain. The CDR3 sequence is 13 residues long. Trimming cost V 3 bases and J 2 bases, with 6 bases left between them. Germline V gene sequence: CDR1 MNHEY, CDR2 SMNVEV (reference sequence). The CDR3 loop is CASSLWPTDTQYF. The CDR3 DNA follows: TGTGCCAGCAGTTTGTGGCCCACAGATACGCAGTATTTT.

For this clonotype: This beta chain turned up in a library designed for alpha chains; as an off-target read, its abundance says little. The rearrangement links TRBV11-3 to TRBJ2-1, with 10 bases identical to TRBD2. This CDR3 is 15 amino acids long. The germline V gene has CDR1 SGHNT and CDR2 YENEEA. J lost 8 bases, V lost 5 bases, and 9 bases had no gene match. DNA for the CDR3: TGTGCCAGCAGCCAGGAAGCGGGAGGGACCTATGAGCAGTTCTTC. This sequence encodes CASSQEAGGTYEQFF.

Of note for this clonotype: Within a library made for alpha chains, this beta chain is off target, and its count is uninformative. The rearrangement uses TRBV27 and TRBJ2-1; 8 positions match TRBD2. The V segment lost 6 bases and the J segment 7 bases; nucleotides outside the gene matches: 17. The CDR3 has 17 residues. Per germline, CDR1 MNHEY and CDR2 SMNVEV (reference sequence). The CDR3 DNA sequence: TGTGCCAGCAGCTATCCGATCTCGTGGCGGGAGGCTAATGAGCAGTTCTTC. Translated, it gives CASSYPISWREANEQFF.

As for this clonotype: Being off target in a library aimed at alpha chains, this beta chain has a size of little meaning. The V and J genes are TRBV21-1 and TRBJ2-2. TRBV21-1 is a pseudogene segment. The CDR3 has 15 residues. Here the CDR3 reads CARHRTPTNTGELFF. The CDR3, as DNA: TGTGCCAGACACAGAACACCGACGAACACCGGGGAGCTGTTTTTT.

In regard to this clonotype: This beta chain lies outside the target of a library built for alpha chains; its clone size means little. The CDR3 reads CSVFPLLGAYF. The CDR3 DNA reads as TGCAGCGTTTTCCCCCTACTAGGAGCGTATTTT. This chain links TRBV29-1 with TRBJ2-3; the D gene is possibly TRBD2 (5 bases). Between the trimmed V and J ends, which lost 5 bases and 14 bases, there was a span of 17 bases. CDR1 SQVTM and CDR2 ANQGSEA come from the germline V gene. The CDR3 covers 11 residues.

This clonotype was recorded only once. A library prepared for alpha chains yielded this beta chain as an off-target read; its size is of little meaning. This chain links TRBV20-1 with TRBJ2-5; 8 bases map to TRBD2. Trimming took 3 bases from V and 3 from J; bases not matched to a gene: 12. Germline V gene sequence: CDR1 DFQATT, CDR2 SNEGSKA (reference sequence). This CDR3 contains 16 residues. The CDR3 DNA follows: TGCAGTGCTAGCACAATGGGCGGGGGGCTCAAAGAGACCCAGTACTTC. It codes for CSASTMGGGLKETQYF.

A note on this clonotype: The size of this beta chain means little, since it is a stray read in a library made for alpha chains. This chain links TRBV7-2 with TRBJ2-3; no clear D gene. The germline gives CDR1 SGHTA, CDR2 FQGNSA. Trimming stripped 2 bases from V and 6 bases from J, with 9 bases between. CDR3 length equals 13 residues. The CDR3 nucleotides read TGTGCCAGCAGCTTACATGGTTTGGATACGCAGTATTTT. Protein sequence: CASSLHGLDTQYF.

As to this clonotype: This beta chain is off target for a library built for alpha chains, so its abundance means little. This sequence joins TRBV25-1 and TRBJ2-3; D perhaps matches TRBD1 (5 bases). Germline V gives CDR1 MGHDK, CDR2 SYGVNS. The CDR3 has 18 residues. Trimming removed 6 bases at V and 4 bases at J, with 26 bases between. CDR3 DNA: TGTGCCAGCAGCACGTGGGGCAGAGGTCCCACTGGAGCAGATACGCAGTATTTT. Its translation is CASSTWGRGPTGADTQYF.